The rows below give T cell receptor beta chains drawn from one sample of a study of T cell changes during pregnancy in multiple sclerosis. TCRdb's copy holds only in-frame clones and misses some; the assay was immunoSEQ multiplex PCR. This table holds about 80,000 clones, around 90% found once. The sequenced sample was peripheral blood, obtained before pregnancy. The receptor set was obtained from a female donor with multiple sclerosis, enrolled in a pregnancy study. Each CDR3 is given with its conserved first and last residue. D genes are given only for firm matches. For some rows the clone size is stated as once, few or many, or as a class when expanded; others skip it.

-	TRBJ2-7	TRBV6-1	-	TGTGCCAGCAGTGAAATGGCAGTCTACGAGCAGTACTTC	CASSEMAVYEQYF
TRBD1	TRBJ2-1	TRBV4-1	-	TGCGCCAGCAGTTTCGACAGGGGCAATGAGCAGTTCTTC	CASSFDRGNEQFF
-	TRBJ1-1	TRBV11-2	-	TGTGCCAGCAGCCGCCGGGCGGGGAGGGGTGCTTTCTTT	CASSRRAGRGAFF
-	TRBJ2-3	TRBV28	-	TGTGCCAGCAGTTTAGGTGCAGGGGCGCAGGATACGCAGTATTTT	CASSLGAGAQDTQYF
TRBD1	TRBJ1-1	TRBV15	-	TGTGCCACCAGCAGAGATCCCCGAAGATTGAGGGGACAGGAGGCCACTGAAGCTTTCTTT	CATSRDPRRLRGQEATEAFF
-	TRBJ2-5	TRBV2	-	TGTGCCAGCAGAATAAATTTCGGACTGTCCCAAGAGACCCAGTACTTC	CASRINFGLSQETQYF
-	TRBJ2-7	TRBV7-2	few	TGTGCCAGCAGCTTTCCGGGCTCCTACGAGCAGTACTTC	CASSFPGSYEQYF
-	TRBJ1-1	TRBV4-3	-	TGCGCCAGCAGCCAAGACCCGCAGCCAGGGTGGGGCACTGAAGCTTTCTTT	CASSQDPQPGWGTEAFF
-	TRBJ1-5	TRBV5-1	-	TGCGCCAGCAGACGACAGGCCGATCAGCCCCAGCATTTT	CASRRQADQPQHF
-	TRBJ1-1	TRBV6-6	-	TGTGCCAGCAGACCCCAGACAGACCTCACTGAAGCTTTCTTT	CASRPQTDLTEAFF
TRBD1	TRBJ1-2	TRBV28	-	TGTGCCAGCAGTTTATTACTGACAGGGGCTCAAGGCTACACCTTC	CASSLLLTGAQGYTF
-	TRBJ2-6	TRBV6-5	-	TGTGCCAGCAGTTACGAGCCCTTCGCCGGGGCCAACGTCCTGACTTTC	CASSYEPFAGANVLTF
-	TRBJ2-3	TRBV6-1	-	TGTGCCAGCAGTGTAACAGATACGCAGTATTTT	CASSVTDTQYF
TRBD2	TRBJ2-1	TRBV11-2	-	TGTGCCAGCAGCTTAGATCCGAAAGGGGGCGGGAGGGCCATGATCGATGAGCAGTTCTTC	CASSLDPKGGGRAMIDEQFF
TRBD2	TRBJ2-7	TRBV11-3	-	TGTGCCAGCAGCGCGGGAGGGCCGTCCTACGAGCAGTACTTC	CASSAGGPSYEQYF